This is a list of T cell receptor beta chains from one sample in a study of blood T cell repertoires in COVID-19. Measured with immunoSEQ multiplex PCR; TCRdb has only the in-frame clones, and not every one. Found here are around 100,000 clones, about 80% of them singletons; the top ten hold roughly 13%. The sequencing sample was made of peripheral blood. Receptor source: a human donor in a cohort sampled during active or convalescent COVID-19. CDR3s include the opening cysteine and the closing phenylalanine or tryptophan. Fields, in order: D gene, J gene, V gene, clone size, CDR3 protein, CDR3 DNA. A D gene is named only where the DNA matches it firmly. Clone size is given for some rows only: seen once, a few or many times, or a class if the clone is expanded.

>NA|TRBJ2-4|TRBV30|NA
CAWSPPSGNIQYF
TGTGCCTGGAGTCCCCCCTCCGGAAACATTCAGTACTTC
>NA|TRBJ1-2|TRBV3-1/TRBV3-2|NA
CASSPRSSNYGYTF
TGTGCCAGCAGCCCACGGTCCTCTAACTATGGCTACACCTTC
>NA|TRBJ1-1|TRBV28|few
CASKLRSVMNTEAFF
TGTGCCAGCAAGTTGAGATCGGTAATGAACACTGAAGCTTTCTTT
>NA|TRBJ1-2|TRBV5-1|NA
CASSPAFDRPYGYTF
TGCGCCAGCAGCCCCGCCTTTGACAGACCCTATGGCTACACCTTC
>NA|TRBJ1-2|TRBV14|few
CASSQDVGHSYGYTF
TGTGCCAGCAGCCAAGATGTGGGGCACAGCTATGGCTACACCTTC
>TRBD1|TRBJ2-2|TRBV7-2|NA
CASSPGGYSQGTGELFF
TGTGCCAGCAGCCCAGGGGGCTACTCGCAGGGGACCGGGGAGCTGTTTTTT
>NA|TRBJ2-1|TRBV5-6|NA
CASTITTAYYNEQFF
TGTGCCAGCACGATTACGACAGCTTACTACAATGAGCAGTTCTTC
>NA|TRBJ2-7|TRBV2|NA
CASSGDTTYEQYF
TGTGCCAGCAGTGGAGACACCACCTACGAGCAGTACTTC
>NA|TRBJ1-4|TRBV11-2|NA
CASSLDPQGEKLFF
TGTGCCAGCAGCTTAGACCCCCAGGGTGAAAAACTGTTTTTT
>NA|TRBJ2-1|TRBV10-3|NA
CAISESGNRVNNEQFF
TGTGCCATCAGTGAGTCAGGGAACAGGGTCAACAATGAGCAGTTCTTC
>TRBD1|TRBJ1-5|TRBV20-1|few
CSASEGTASNQPQHF
TGCAGTGCTAGTGAGGGGACAGCTAGCAATCAGCCCCAGCATTTT
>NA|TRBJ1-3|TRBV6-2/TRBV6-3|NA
CASSYGLNSGNTIYF
TGTGCCAGCAGTTACGGGCTGAACTCTGGAAACACCATATATTTT
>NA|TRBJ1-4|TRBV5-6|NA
CASSLAGVEEKLFF
TGTGCCAGCAGCTTGGCAGGGGTTGAGGAAAAACTGTTTTTT
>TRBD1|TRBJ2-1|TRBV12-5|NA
CASGRITPGQGSYNEQFF
TGTGCTAGTGGTAGAATTACACCGGGACAGGGATCCTACAATGAGCAGTTCTTC
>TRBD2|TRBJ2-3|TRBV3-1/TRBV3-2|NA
CASSQDRLAGITDTQYF
TGTGCCAGCAGCCAAGATCGGCTAGCGGGGATCACAGATACGCAGTATTTT
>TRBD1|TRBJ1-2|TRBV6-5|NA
CASSRQGSYGYTF
TGTGCCAGCAGCCGACAGGGAAGCTATGGCTACACCTTC
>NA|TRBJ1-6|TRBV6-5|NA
CASSYGVTGYNSPLHF
TGTGCCAGCAGTTACGGCGTCACCGGGTACAATTCACCCCTCCACTTT
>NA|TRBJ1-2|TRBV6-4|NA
CASSPGANYGYTF
TGTGCCAGCAGCCCCGGGGCTAACTATGGCTACACCTTC
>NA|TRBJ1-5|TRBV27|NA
CASSLIGQPQHF
TGTGCCAGCAGTTTAATCGGGCAGCCCCAGCATTTT
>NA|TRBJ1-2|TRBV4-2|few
CASSQAAQAGYGYTF
TGTGCCAGCAGCCAAGCCGCCCAGGCGGGCTATGGCTACACCTTC
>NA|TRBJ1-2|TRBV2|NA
CASSGQNYGYTF
TGTGCCAGCAGTGGACAGAACTATGGCTACACCTTC
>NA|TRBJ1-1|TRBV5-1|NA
CASSLEQGTTEAFF
TGCGCCAGCAGCTTGGAACAGGGAACCACTGAAGCTTTCTTT
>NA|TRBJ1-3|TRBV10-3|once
CAISGAGRGNTIYF
TGTGCCATCAGTGGTGCAGGGCGAGGAAACACCATATATTTT
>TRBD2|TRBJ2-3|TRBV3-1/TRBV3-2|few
CASSRQRGGGHRDTQYF
TGTGCCAGCAGCCGCCAGCGGGGGGGCGGTCACAGAGATACGCAGTATTTT
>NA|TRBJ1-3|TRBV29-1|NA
CSVDTFGSGNTIYF
TGCAGCGTTGATACGTTCGGCTCTGGAAACACCATATATTTT
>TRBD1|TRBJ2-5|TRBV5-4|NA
CASSWGQGETQYF
TGTGCCAGCAGCTGGGGACAGGGGGAGACCCAGTACTTC
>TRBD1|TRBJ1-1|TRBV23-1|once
CASSHPTGSEAFF
TGCGCCAGCAGTCACCCGACAGGGAGTGAAGCTTTCTTT
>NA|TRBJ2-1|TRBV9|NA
CASSVGGQVNEQFF
TGTGCCAGCAGCGTAGGGGGACAAGTCAATGAGCAGTTCTTC
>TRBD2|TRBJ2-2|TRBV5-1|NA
CASSWIAGGLSDGELFF
TGCGCCAGCAGCTGGATAGCGGGGGGGCTTTCGGACGGGGAGCTGTTTTTT
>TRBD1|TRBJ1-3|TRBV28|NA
CASSYRGAGNTIYF
TGTGCCAGCAGTTACAGGGGGGCAGGAAACACCATATATTTT
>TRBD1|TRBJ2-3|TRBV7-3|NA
CASSFGTGRADTQYF
TGTGCCAGCAGCTTCGGGACAGGAAGGGCAGATACGCAGTATTTT
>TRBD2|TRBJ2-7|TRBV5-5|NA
CASSWTAGVPYEQYF
TGTGCCAGCAGCTGGACTGCGGGGGTTCCCTACGAGCAGTACTTC
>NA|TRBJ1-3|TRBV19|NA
CASSPAFGNTIYF
TGTGCCAGTAGTCCCGCGTTCGGAAACACCATATATTTT
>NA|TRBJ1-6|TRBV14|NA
CATKGQGYRSPLHF
TGTGCCACCAAGGGGCAGGGGTACAGATCACCCCTCCACTTT
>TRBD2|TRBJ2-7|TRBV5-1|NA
CASSRLAGGLSSYEQYF
TGCGCCAGCAGCCGACTAGCGGGGGGTCTGAGCTCCTACGAGCAGTACTTC
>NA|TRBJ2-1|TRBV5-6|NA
CASSFRERDEQFF
TGTGCCAGCAGCTTCCGCGAGAGGGATGAGCAGTTCTTC
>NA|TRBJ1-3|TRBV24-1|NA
CATSDSGRNTIYF
TGTGCCACCAGTGATTCAGGGAGAAACACCATATATTTT